One sample yielded the 8 T cell receptor beta chains listed below, sequenced in a study of blood T cell repertoires in COVID-19. Some clones are missing from TCRdb's copy, which holds only in-frame ones; the method was immunoSEQ multiplex PCR. The sample has under 450,000 clones, about four fifths seen once; the top ten hold around 5%. Material for sequencing was PBMCs or T cells enriched from blood (not recorded which). Receptors originate from a woman in her forties or fifties who had recovered from COVID-19.

The chain links TRBV5-4 to TRBJ2-3; D remains ambiguous. Trimming pared 0 bases from V and 11 bases from J, leaving 7 bases between. This CDR3 spans 11 amino acids. Germline CDR1 is SGHNT and CDR2 is YYREEE (reference sequence). CDR3 sequence: CASSLAYLQYF. CDR3 nucleotides: TGTGCCAGCAGCTTGGCGTATTTGCAGTATTTT.

This clone occurred many times. The genes are TRBV4-2 and TRBJ2-3; D gene unclear. V lost 1 base, J lost 1 base, and 12 bases lay in between. Germline-derived CDR1 and CDR2 are LGHNA and YNFKEQ. The CDR3 is 16 residues long. The CDR3 DNA reads TGTGCCAGCAGCCAAGTAGGTCAGAGCGGCACAGATACGCAGTATTTT. Translating it yields CASSQVGQSGTDTQYF.

The V gene is TRBV13, the J gene TRBJ1-1; D unresolved. This CDR3 spans 16 amino acids. CDR1 is PRHDT and CDR2 is FYEKMQ in the germline V gene (reference sequence). The germline V and J ends were trimmed by 2 bases and 0 bases, with 13 bases remaining between them. The chain's CDR3 is CASSLNERNMNTEAFF. CDR3 coding DNA: TGTGCCAGCAGCTTAAATGAAAGAAACATGAACACTGAAGCTTTCTTT.

This chain uses TRBV29-1 with TRBJ1-2; D remains unclear. CDR1 SQVTM and CDR2 ANQGSEA come from the germline V gene. CDR3 size: 11 residues. V lost 3 bases and J lost 1, with 3 bases in between. The CDR3 region has the DNA TGCAGCGTTGACAATAACTATGGCTACACCTTC. Translation: CSVDNNYGYTF. The entire variable domain, with the rest obtained from reference TRBV29-1 and TRBJ1-2, is as follows: SAVISQKPSRDICQRGTSLTIQCQVDSQVTMMFWYRQQPGQSLTLIATANQGSEATYESGFVIDKFPISRPNLTFSTLTVSNMSPEDSSIYLCSVDNNYGYTFGSGTRLTVV.

The genes are TRBV21-1 and TRBJ1-1; no DNA check was done on the table's D call, TRBD1. TRBV21-1 is described as a pseudogene. CDR3 length equals 16 residues. Here the CDR3 reads CASSKGWDSMNTEAFF. CDR3 nucleotides: TGTGCCAGCAGCAAAGGGTGGGACAGTATGAACACTGAAGCTTTCTTT.

This chain connects TRBV3-1 (or the pseudogene TRBV3-2) to TRBJ2-1, with D tentatively TRBD2 (6 bases). The germline CDR1 and CDR2 sequences are LGHDT and YNNKEL (reference sequence). With 4 bases removed from V and 5 bases from J, the gap between germline ends came to 12 bases. CDR3 length: 14 amino acids. The CDR3 loop reads CASSPVAANNEQFF. The CDR3 nucleotides are TGTGCCAGCAGCCCAGTAGCGGCCAACAATGAGCAGTTCTTC.

As concerns this clone: Other DNA sequences of this sample code for an identical CDR3. The chain combines TRBV7-2 with TRBJ2-2; tentative D call: TRBD1 (6 bases). The CDR3 is 14 amino acids. The V and J ends lost 5 bases and 5 bases respectively, with 12 bases between them. Germline V gene sequence: CDR1 SGHTA, CDR2 FQGNSA. DNA for the CDR3: TGTGCCAGCAGCCTAGAGGGGGTTACCGGGGAGCTGTTTTTT. Its translation: CASSLEGVTGELFF.

The genes are TRBV6-5 and TRBJ1-1; possible D gene TRBD1, 5 bases. Germline-derived CDR1 and CDR2 are MNHEY and SVGAGI. V was shortened by 2 bases and J by 4 bases, with 11 bases between the two germline ends. The CDR3 length is 14 residues. The CDR3 protein is CASSYQGGVTEAFF. The CDR3 DNA reads as TGTGCCAGCAGTTACCAGGGTGGTGTCACTGAAGCTTTCTTT.